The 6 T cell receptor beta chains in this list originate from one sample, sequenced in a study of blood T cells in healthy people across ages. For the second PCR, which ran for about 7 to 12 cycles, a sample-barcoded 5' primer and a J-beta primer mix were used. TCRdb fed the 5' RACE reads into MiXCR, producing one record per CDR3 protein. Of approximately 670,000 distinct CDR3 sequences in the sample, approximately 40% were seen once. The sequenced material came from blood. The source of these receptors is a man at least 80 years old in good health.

DNA for the CDR3: TGCAGCGTTGTAAAACGGGACCCCACCCAAGAGACCCAGTACTTC. Translated, it gives CSVVKRDPTQETQYF. The gene calls are TRBV29-1 and TRBJ2-5; D tentatively fits TRBD1 or TRBD2 (5 bases each). CDR3 size: 15 residues. Per germline, CDR1 SQVTM and CDR2 ANQGSEA. V lost 4 bases and J lost 1, with 16 bases in between.

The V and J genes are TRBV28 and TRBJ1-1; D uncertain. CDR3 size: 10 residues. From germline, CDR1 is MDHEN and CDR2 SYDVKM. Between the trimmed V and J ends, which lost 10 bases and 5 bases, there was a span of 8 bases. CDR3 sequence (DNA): TGTGCCACCGGGTGGACTGAAGCTTTCTTT. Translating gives CATGWTEAFF.

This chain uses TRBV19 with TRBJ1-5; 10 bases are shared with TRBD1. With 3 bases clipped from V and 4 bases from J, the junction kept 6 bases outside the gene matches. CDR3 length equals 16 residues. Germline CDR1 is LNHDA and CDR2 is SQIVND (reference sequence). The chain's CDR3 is CASSILGQGSNQPQHF. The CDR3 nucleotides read TGTGCCAGTAGTATTTTGGGACAGGGGTCGAATCAGCCCCAGCATTTT.

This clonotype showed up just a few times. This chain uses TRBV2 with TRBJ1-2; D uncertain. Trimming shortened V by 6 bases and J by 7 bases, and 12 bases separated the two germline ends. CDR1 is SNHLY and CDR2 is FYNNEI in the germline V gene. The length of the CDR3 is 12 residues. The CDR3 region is CASSPKAGGYTF. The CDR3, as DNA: TGTGCCAGCAGCCCGAAGGCCGGTGGCTACACCTTC.

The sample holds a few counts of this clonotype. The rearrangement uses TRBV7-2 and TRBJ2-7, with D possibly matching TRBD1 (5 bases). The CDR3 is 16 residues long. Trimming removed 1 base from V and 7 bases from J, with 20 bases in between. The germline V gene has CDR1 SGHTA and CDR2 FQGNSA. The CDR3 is CASSLGAGNPLLEQYF. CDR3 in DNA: TGTGCCAGCAGCTTAGGAGCAGGGAACCCTCTACTTGAGCAGTACTTC.

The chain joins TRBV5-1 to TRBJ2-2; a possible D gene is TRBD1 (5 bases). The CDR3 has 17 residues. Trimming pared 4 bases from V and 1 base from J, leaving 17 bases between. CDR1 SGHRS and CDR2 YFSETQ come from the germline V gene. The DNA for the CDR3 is TGCGCCAGCAGCCCAAGCCGAGCCACAGGGAACACCGGGGAGCTGTTTTTT. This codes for CASSPSRATGNTGELFF.